This T cell receptor beta chain is drawn from a study of shared clonotypes between healthy human individuals. This clone was counted a single time. Its specificity is unknown. The CDR3 sequence is 14 residues long. Looked up from germline, CDR1 is MGHDK and CDR2 is SYGVNS. With V trimmed by 7 bases and J by 4 bases, 9 bases remained unmatched. The data were produced by immunoSEQ multiplex PCR, yet TCRdb's version contains in-frame clones alone and is incomplete. The sample lists about 600,000 clones, more than 95% occurring once. Study-wide results and caveats: Non-shared clonotypes were found to have lower generation probabilities than the clonotypes that were shared by all four of the sorted-subset donors.

Sample: naive CD4+ T cells sorted from blood. The subset denotes: CD45RA+ positively selected. This receptor was taken from a woman aged 25 to 45 in good health. The chain couples TRBV25-1 to TRBJ2-7, with 8 bases that match TRBD2. CDR3 amino acids: CASKLGGGGYEQYF. CDR3 DNA sequence: TGTGCCAGCAAGCTCGGGGGGGGTGGATACGAGCAGTACTTC.